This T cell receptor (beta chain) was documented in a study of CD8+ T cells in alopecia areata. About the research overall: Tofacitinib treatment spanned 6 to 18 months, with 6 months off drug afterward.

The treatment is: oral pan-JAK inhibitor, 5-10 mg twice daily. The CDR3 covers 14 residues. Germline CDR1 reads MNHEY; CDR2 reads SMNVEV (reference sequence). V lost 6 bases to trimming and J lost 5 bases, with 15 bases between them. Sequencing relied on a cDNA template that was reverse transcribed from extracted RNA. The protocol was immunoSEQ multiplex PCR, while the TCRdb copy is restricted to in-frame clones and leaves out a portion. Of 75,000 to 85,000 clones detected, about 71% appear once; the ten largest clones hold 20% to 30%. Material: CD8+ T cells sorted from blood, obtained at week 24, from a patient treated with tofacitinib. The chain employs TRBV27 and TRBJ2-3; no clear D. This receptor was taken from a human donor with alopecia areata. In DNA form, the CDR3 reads TGTGCCAGCAGCCCACGAGACCGAGTAGATACGCAGTATTTT. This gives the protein CASSPRDRVDTQYF.